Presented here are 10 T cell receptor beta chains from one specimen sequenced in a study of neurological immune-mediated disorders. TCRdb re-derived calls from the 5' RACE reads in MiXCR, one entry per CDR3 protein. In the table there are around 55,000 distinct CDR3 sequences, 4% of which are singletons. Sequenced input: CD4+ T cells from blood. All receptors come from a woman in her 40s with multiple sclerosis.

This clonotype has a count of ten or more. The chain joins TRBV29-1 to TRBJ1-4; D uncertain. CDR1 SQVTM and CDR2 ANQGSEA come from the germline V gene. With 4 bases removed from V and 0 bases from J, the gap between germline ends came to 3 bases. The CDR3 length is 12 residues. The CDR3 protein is CSVGATNEKLFF. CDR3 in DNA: TGCAGCGTTGGTGCAACTAATGAAAAACTGTTTTTT.

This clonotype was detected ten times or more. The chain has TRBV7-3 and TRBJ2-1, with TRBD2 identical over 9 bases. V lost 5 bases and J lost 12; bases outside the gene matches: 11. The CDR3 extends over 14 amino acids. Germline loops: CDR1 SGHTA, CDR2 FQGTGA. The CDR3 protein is CASSTFAGGRGQFF. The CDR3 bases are TGTGCCAGCAGCACCTTTGCGGGGGGGCGGGGGCAGTTCTTC.

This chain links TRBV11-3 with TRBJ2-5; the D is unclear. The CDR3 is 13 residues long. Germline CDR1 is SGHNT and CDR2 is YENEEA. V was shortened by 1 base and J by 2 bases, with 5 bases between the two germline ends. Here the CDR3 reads CASSLGPQETQYF. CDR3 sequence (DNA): TGTGCCAGCAGCTTAGGTCCTCAAGAGACCCAGTACTTC.

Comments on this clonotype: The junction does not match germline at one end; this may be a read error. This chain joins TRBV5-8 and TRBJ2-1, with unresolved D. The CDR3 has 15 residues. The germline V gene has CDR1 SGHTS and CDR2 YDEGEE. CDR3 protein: CASSFQWRSYNEHFF. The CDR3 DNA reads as TGTGCCAGCAGCTTCCAGTGGCGCTCCTACAATGAGCATTTCTTC.

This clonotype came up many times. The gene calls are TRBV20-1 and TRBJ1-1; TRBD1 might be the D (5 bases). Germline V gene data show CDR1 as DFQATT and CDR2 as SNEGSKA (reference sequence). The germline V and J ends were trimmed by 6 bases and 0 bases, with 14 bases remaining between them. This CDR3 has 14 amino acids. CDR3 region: CSAPRPGLNTEAFF. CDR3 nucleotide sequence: TGCAGTGCGCCTCGCCCGGGACTGAACACTGAAGCTTTCTTT.

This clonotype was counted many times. CDR3 nucleotides: TGCGCCAGCAGCGCGGGCGACGACACCGGGGAGCTGTTTTTT. Amino acids: CASSAGDDTGELFF. The V and J genes are TRBV5-1 and TRBJ2-2; D might be TRBD2 (5 bases). V shed 4 bases and J shed 3 bases, with 10 bases lying between them. The CDR3 covers 14 residues. The germline gives CDR1 SGHRS, CDR2 YFSETQ.

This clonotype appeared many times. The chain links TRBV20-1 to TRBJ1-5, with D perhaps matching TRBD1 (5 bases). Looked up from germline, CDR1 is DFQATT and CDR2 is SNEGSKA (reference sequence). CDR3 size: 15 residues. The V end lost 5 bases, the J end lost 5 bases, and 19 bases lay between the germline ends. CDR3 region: CSAGQGAGWDQPQHF. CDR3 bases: TGCAGTGCTGGGCAAGGGGCAGGGTGGGATCAGCCCCAGCATTTT.

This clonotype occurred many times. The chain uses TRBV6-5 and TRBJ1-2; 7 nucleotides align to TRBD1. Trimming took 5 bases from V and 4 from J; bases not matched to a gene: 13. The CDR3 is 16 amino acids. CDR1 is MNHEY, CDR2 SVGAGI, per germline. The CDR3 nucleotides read TGTGCCAGCAGTCCCAAGGGGGCTAGGGAAGGCTATGGCTACACCTTC. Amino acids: CASSPKGAREGYGYTF.

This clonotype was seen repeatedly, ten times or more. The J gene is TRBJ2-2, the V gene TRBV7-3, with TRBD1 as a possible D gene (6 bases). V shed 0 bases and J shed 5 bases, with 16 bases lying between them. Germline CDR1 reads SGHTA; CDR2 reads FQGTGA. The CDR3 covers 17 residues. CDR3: CASSLTVFGGHTGELFF. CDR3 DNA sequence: TGTGCCAGCAGCTTAACGGTTTTTGGGGGCCATACCGGGGAGCTGTTTTTT.

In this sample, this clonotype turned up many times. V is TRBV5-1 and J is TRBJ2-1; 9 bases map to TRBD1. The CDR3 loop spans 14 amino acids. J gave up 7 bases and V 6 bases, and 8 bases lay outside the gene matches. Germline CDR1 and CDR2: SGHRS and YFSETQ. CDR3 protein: CASKEQGARNEQFF. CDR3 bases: TGCGCCAGCAAAGAACAGGGGGCGCGGAATGAGCAGTTCTTC.